This passage covers 20 T cell receptor beta chains from one sample sequenced in a study of shared clonotypes between healthy human individuals. Profiling relied on immunoSEQ multiplex PCR, and the TCRdb table lists in-frame clones only, not all of them. The table shows about a million clones, with around 80% occurring only once. Sequenced input: memory CD4+ T cells sorted from blood. The subset here: CD45RA-negative fraction. Every receptor here comes from a man aged 18 to 29 in good health.

A note on this clone: This specimen includes other DNA sequences encoding the same CDR3. The chain is built from TRBV27 and TRBJ2-7, with unresolved D. V dropped 3 bases and J dropped 4 bases, with 4 bases sitting between them. Germline values: CDR1 MNHEY, CDR2 SMNVEV (reference sequence). This CDR3 has 11 residues. Written as DNA, the CDR3 is TGTGCCAGCAGTTTTGGTTACGAGCAGTACTTC. Residues: CASSFGYEQYF.

The genes are TRBV19 and TRBJ2-3; D may be TRBD1 or TRBD2 (5 bases each). V was cut by 1 base and J by 1 base, with 6 bases left in between. Germline CDR1 and CDR2: LNHDA and SQIVND (reference sequence). This CDR3 is 14 amino acids long. CDR3 protein: CASSIAGRTDTQYF. CDR3 nucleotide sequence: TGTGCCAGTAGTATAGCGGGGCGCACAGATACGCAGTATTTT.

The chain links TRBV6-5 to TRBJ2-7, with 12 nucleotides matching TRBD1. The length of the CDR3 is 15 residues. V lost 6 bases, J lost 6 bases, and 9 bases stayed unmatched. CDR1 and CDR2 from the germline V gene are MNHEY and SVGAGI. The CDR3 DNA is TGTGCCAGCAGGACTACCGGGACAGGGGGCGGCGAGCAGTACTTC. Protein: CASRTTGTGGGEQYF.

Points on this clone: Other nucleotide sequences from this sample produce the same CDR3. V is TRBV5-1 and J is TRBJ2-3, with D unclear. The CDR3 totals 14 residues. In germline, CDR1 is SGHRS, CDR2 YFSETQ. V lost 1 base to trimming and J lost 0 bases, with 6 bases between them. The CDR3 coding sequence is TGCGCCAGCAGCTTGACCCCTAGCACAGATACGCAGTATTTT. Amino acid sequence: CASSLTPSTDTQYF.

The chain combines TRBV9 with TRBJ1-3; D unclear. The CDR3 has 17 residues. Germline V lookup: CDR1 SGDLS, CDR2 YYNGEE. V lost 0 bases, J lost 0 bases, and 13 bases lay in between. As DNA, the CDR3 is TGTGCCAGCAGCGTAGAGGCGGGTAAGAGCTCTGGAAACACCATATATTTT. Translation: CASSVEAGKSSGNTIYF.

The CDR3 region is CATSRDTGNQPQHF. CDR3 DNA: TGTGCCACCAGCAGAGATACAGGGAACCAGCCCCAGCATTTT. The rearrangement links TRBV15 to TRBJ1-5, with TRBD1 as a possible D gene (6 bases). With 0 bases removed from V and 7 bases from J, the gap between germline ends came to 10 bases. Per the germline V gene, CDR1 is LNHNV and CDR2 is YYDKDF (reference sequence). The CDR3 is 14 amino acids.

The chain employs TRBV7-2 and TRBJ1-3; D not certain. The CDR3 has 12 residues. V lost 5 bases, J lost 4 bases, and 6 bases lay in between. CDR1 is SGHTA, CDR2 FQGNSA, per germline. CDR3: CASSPLGNTIYF. Written as DNA, the CDR3 is TGTGCCAGCAGCCCGCTAGGAAACACCATATATTTT.

V usage is TRBV6-6 and J usage is TRBJ2-1; 10 nucleotides match TRBD2. The CDR3 runs 15 residues. V was clipped by 7 bases and J by 10 bases; unmatched bases: 13. Germline CDR1 is MNHNY and CDR2 is SVGAGI (reference sequence). The CDR3 nucleotides are TGTGCCAGCATTCGTAACAGCGGGGGGGCCGAAGAGCAGTTCTTC. Translation gives CASIRNSGGAEEQFF.

The V and J genes are TRBV4-1 and TRBJ1-2, with D possibly being TRBD1 (6 bases). With 1 base removed from V and 4 bases from J, the gap between germline ends came to 16 bases. CDR1 is MGHRA and CDR2 is YSYEKL in the germline V gene. The CDR3 totals 16 residues. Here the CDR3 reads CASSQGTVQQSYGYTF. CDR3 sequence (DNA): TGCGCCAGCAGCCAAGGGACAGTGCAACAGAGCTATGGCTACACCTTC.

Here the CDR3 DNA reads TGTGCCAGCTCACCTCCGACAGTTTTGAACACTGAAGCTTTCTTT. It codes for CASSPPTVLNTEAFF. The chain has TRBV18 and TRBJ1-1; possible D gene TRBD1, 5 bases. Germline assignment: CDR1 KGHSH and CDR2 LQKENI. V lost 3 bases, J lost 0 bases, and 11 bases lay in between. The CDR3 spans 15 residues.

This chain uses TRBV15 with TRBJ1-2; TRBD1 matches 9 bases. The CDR3 contains 17 residues. CDR1 and CDR2 (germline): LNHNV, YYDKDF (reference sequence). The V segment lost 7 bases and the J segment 2 bases; nucleotides outside the gene matches: 14. CDR3 nucleotides: TGTGCCACCACGGACTATGGGACAGGGAGTATCAACTATGGCTACACCTTC. It is translated as CATTDYGTGSINYGYTF.

The rearrangement links TRBV5-5 to TRBJ1-6, with D possibly being TRBD1 (6 bases). Per germline, CDR1 SGHKS and CDR2 YYEKEE (reference sequence). This CDR3 contains 15 residues. Trimming removed 6 bases at V and 9 bases at J, with 19 bases between. The CDR3 DNA reads as TGTGCCAGCAACAGGGATGGGTACGAGAGTTCACCCCTCCACTTT. It yields the protein CASNRDGYESSPLHF.

The chain has TRBV5-4 and TRBJ2-1, with D hard to call. In germline, CDR1 is SGHNT, CDR2 YYREEE (reference sequence). CDR3 size: 15 residues. Trimming shortened V by 4 bases and J by 5 bases, and 16 bases separated the two germline ends. This CDR3 reads CASSRVGLDNNEQFF. The DNA of the CDR3 is TGTGCCAGCAGCCGCGTGGGTCTTGATAACAATGAGCAGTTCTTC. Together with reference TRBV5-4 and TRBJ2-1, the CDR3 gives the full variable domain: ETGVTQSPTHLIKTRGQQVTLRCSSQSGHNTVSWYQQALGQGPQFIFQYYREEENGRGNFPPRFSGLQFPNYSSELNVNALELDDSALYLCASSRVGLDNNEQFFGPGTRLTVL.

V gene TRBV2 combines with J gene TRBJ2-2; TRBD2 might be the D (7 bases). CDR3 length equals 19 residues. Germline CDR1 is SNHLY and CDR2 is FYNNEI. Deletions cut 3 bases from V and 0 bases from J, with 20 bases between. CDR3 DNA: TGTGCCAGCAGTGATTTGAGGCAGGCGGGGGCGACGAACACCGGGGAGCTGTTTTTT. Residues: CASSDLRQAGATNTGELFF.

To note about this clone: The sample holds other DNA sequences that translate to the same CDR3. The rearrangement uses TRBV30 and TRBJ2-5, with TRBD1 as a possible D gene (6 bases). V was shortened by 8 bases and J by 5 bases, with 15 bases between the two germline ends. The CDR3 runs to 12 residues. Per germline, CDR1 GTSNPN and CDR2 SVGIG (reference sequence). The DNA of the CDR3 is TGTGCCCTAGGGCAGGGGCGGGAGACCCAGTACTTC. Amino acids: CALGQGRETQYF.

The chain has TRBV18 and TRBJ2-7; a possible D gene is TRBD2 (5 bases). Gene TRBJ2-5 matches the end of the DNA better, so the J call may be wrong. The CDR3 has 11 residues. Germline V lookup: CDR1 KGHSH, CDR2 LQKENI. CDR3 sequence: CASSPSGTQYF. DNA for the CDR3: TGTGCCAGCTCACCCAGCGGGACCCAGTACTTC.

The chain recombines TRBV28 with TRBJ1-1; tentative D call: TRBD1 (5 bases). The CDR3 totals 12 residues. Trimming removed 1 base at V and 12 bases at J, with 12 bases between. CDR1 is MDHEN and CDR2 is SYDVKM in the germline V gene. The DNA of the CDR3 is TGTGCCAGCAGTTTATTGGGCAGGGAAACTTTCTTT. It codes for CASSLLGRETFF.

The gene calls are TRBV30 and TRBJ2-1; D ambiguous. V lost 3 bases and J 7 bases, leaving 10 bases between the germline ends. The CDR3 extends over 12 amino acids. Germline V gene lookup returns CDR1 GTSNPN and CDR2 SVGIG (reference sequence). CDR3 nucleotides: TGTGCCTGGAGCCTAAACCGGAATGAGCAGTTCTTC. Translating it yields CAWSLNRNEQFF.

V gene TRBV6-5 combines with J gene TRBJ2-7, with 8 positions matching TRBD1. From germline, CDR1 is MNHEY and CDR2 SVGAGI. This CDR3 has 13 amino acids. V dropped 6 bases and J dropped 2; count of bases not matched to a gene: 3. CDR3 nucleotides: TGTGCCAGCAGGCACAGGGGGACCTACGAGCAGTACTTC. Its translation: CASRHRGTYEQYF.

The chain recombines TRBV28 with TRBJ1-6; 9 bases line up with TRBD1. There are 14 residues in the CDR3. V gave up 7 bases and J gave up 7 bases; unmatched junction bases: 5. The germline CDR1 and CDR2 sequences are MDHEN and SYDVKM. The CDR3 spells CASTSGTGNSPLHF. The CDR3 DNA is TGTGCCAGCACCTCTGGGACAGGGAATTCACCCCTCCACTTT.